Reported below is one TCR beta chain. Its binding antigen is unknown. Base qualities were left out, and no much larger clone turns up one base away. These data are taken from a study of Ad26.COV2.S vaccination and SARS-CoV-2 variants (dated by TCRdb to about 2021). For the study in its entirety: Donors in the vaccine arm were drawn from COV1001, a multicentre, randomized, double-blind, placebo-controlled phase I-IIa trial testing Ad26.COV2.S in healthy adults. The specificity and breadth of SARS-CoV-2-reactive T cell receptors after Ad26.COV2.S vaccination were assessed by TCRbeta repertoire sequencing. Participants in the trial were split at random into five groups of five each, receiving low-dose or high-dose Ad26.COV2.S once or twice, or else placebo on both occasions. A total of roughly 30 samples were included in the TCR-sequenced set, comprising some 20 Ad26.COV2.S vaccine recipients, 5 placebo recipients and 8 SARS-CoV-2 convalescent individuals. Ad26.COV2.S was administered intramuscularly at 5 x 10^10 or 1 x 10^11 viral particles, either as a single shot or as two shots given 56 days apart. Investigators remained blinded to trial group allocation during experiments and outcome assessment. Study-wide conclusions, independent of this receptor: The study was not powered for comparison of responses between vaccine doses or regimens. Vaccine and placebo recipients had similar non-spike TCR breadth, a finding consistent with the vaccine containing only spike. Substantial breadth of spike-specific CD8+ and CD4+ T cell responses was reported after vaccination. Spike-specific TCR breadth was higher in Ad26.COV2.S recipients than in placebo recipients (P = 0.0014). It was noted by the authors that total T cell responses may have been underestimated by the TCR breadth and depth analyses.

Trimming at the junction amounts to 5 bases on V and 3 bases on J, and the germline ends lie 8 bases apart. From its cysteine to its phenylalanine, the CDR3 spans 13 amino acids. The read is trimmed to its CDR3 DNA, 39 bases read in frame from base 1. As encoded in the germline V gene, CDR1 is ENHRY while CDR2 is SYGVKD. The immunoSEQ Assay was the method used to sequence TCRbeta CDR3 regions. After extraction, genomic DNA underwent amplification by bias-controlled multiplex PCR, followed by high-throughput sequencing. As for the original processing: Collapsing and filtering of sequences were performed to quantify the absolute abundance of each unique TCRbeta CDR3 region. T cell fraction was estimated by normalizing TCRbeta template counts to usable DNA, which was measured by amplifying reference genes present in all nucleated cells. Repertoire TCRs were annotated as SARS-CoV-2-specific by exact matching of V gene, CDR3 amino acid sequence and J gene to a known reactive TCR set. The reference SARS-CoV-2 TCR set was obtained from MIRA and was filtered for enrichment in COVID-19-positive ImmuneCODE repertoires, whereby public or cross-reactive TCRs were removed. Using the MIRA antigens, annotated TCRs were further analysed by specific ORF or by position within an ORF. Depth was the summed frequency of annotated unique rearrangements, while breadth was defined as annotated unique rearrangements over total unique productive rearrangements. Group comparisons of TCR breadth used two-sided Wilcoxon rank-sum tests. TCRdb took this table from immuneACCESS and kept in-frame rearrangements with V and J called. Such tables lack part of the clones; where checked against another copy, unresolved V genes explain under half of the gap, and the rest is unexplained. V and J calls and clone size are copied from that table; D and trimming were computed from the DNA. This sample comprises some 400,000 clones, 89% of them detected only once. 1.9% of the sample is in the top ten clones.

The treatment or condition label on this specimen signifies: 15 to 20 received Ad26.COV2.S at low or high dose, single or two shots; roughly 5 received placebo; per-sample allocation not given. Repertoires of vaccine and placebo recipients were sequenced from samples taken on day 63 after the first injection. Between 29 July and 7 August 2020, Cohort 1b enrolled approximately 26 adults aged 18-55 years at one site in Boston, USA. As a vaccine, Ad26.COV2.S was a replication-incompetent adenovirus type 26 vector that expressed a prefusion-stabilized SARS-CoV-2 spike protein derived from the original Wuhan strain.

The source of this sequence is a person aged 18-65 years who received the Ad26.COV2.S COVID-19 vaccine or a placebo. Material: peripheral blood, obtained in a trial of Ad26.COV2.S vaccine versus placebo. The V gene is TRBV10-3 and the J gene is TRBJ1-3, with the D gene uncertain. The DNA sequence is given as TGTGCCATCAGTCGGACGGGTGGAAACACCATATATTTT. Its translation is CAISRTGGNTIYF.